Here is one T cell receptor beta chain with its context. Per the study methods: Reference gene primer amplification gave nucleated cell count estimates. Clones were read by immunoSEQ multiplex PCR, and TCRdb kept only the in-frame ones, dropping some. The V and J calls and clone size are taken from that table; D and trimming were inferred from the DNA. Counted here are fewer than 400,000 clones, more than 70% occurring once; the ten biggest clones make up around 3%. The sample comes from a study of blood T cell repertoires in COVID-19. Germline CDR1 reads LGHNA; CDR2 reads YSLEER. This CDR3 is 18 amino acids long. V was pared by 0 bases and J by 4 bases, with 18 bases between.

Sequencing was carried out using peripheral blood. The V call is TRBV4-3, the J call TRBJ2-2; tentatively, D is TRBD1 (6 bases). This TCR came from a man aged 30 to 45 with active or convalescent COVID-19. CDR3 nucleotide sequence: TGCGCCAGCAGCCAAGAAAGATATAGGGGGTGGAGCACCGGGGAGCTGTTTTTT. This sequence encodes CASSQERYRGWSTGELFF.